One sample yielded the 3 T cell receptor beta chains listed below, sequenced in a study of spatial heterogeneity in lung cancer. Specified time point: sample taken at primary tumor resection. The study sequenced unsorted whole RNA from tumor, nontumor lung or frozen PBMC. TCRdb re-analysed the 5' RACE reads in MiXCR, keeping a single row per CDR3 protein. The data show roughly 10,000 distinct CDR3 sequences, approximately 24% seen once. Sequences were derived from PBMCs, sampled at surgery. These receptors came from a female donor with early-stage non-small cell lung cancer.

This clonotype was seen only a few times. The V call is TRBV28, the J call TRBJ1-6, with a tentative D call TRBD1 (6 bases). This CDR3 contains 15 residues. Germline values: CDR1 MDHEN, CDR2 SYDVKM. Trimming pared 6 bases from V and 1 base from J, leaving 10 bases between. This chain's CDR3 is CASSFQGSYNSPLHF. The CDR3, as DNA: TGTGCCAGCAGCTTCCAGGGGTCCTATAATTCACCCCTCCACTTT.

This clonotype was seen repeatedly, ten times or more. CDR3 DNA sequence: TGTGCCAGCAGTATAACGAGCTCCTACAATGAGCAGTTCTTC. Translation: CASSITSSYNEQFF. The V call is TRBV27, the J call TRBJ2-1; D is uncertain. V was cut by 5 bases and J by 0 bases, with 8 bases left in between. The germline V gene has CDR1 MNHEY and CDR2 SMNVEV (reference sequence). This CDR3 spans 14 amino acids.

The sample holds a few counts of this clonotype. CDR3 region: CASSPSGSNTGELFF. The CDR3 nucleotides are TGTGCCAGCAGCCCTAGCGGCTCGAACACCGGGGAGCTGTTTTTT. The V and J genes are TRBV7-8 and TRBJ2-2; 7 bases match TRBD2. The V segment lost 5 bases and the J segment 0 bases; nucleotides outside the gene matches: 3. The CDR3 has 15 amino acids. In germline, CDR1 is SGHVS, CDR2 FQNEAQ.